The rows below give T cell receptor beta chains drawn from one sample of a study of identical twins. TCRdb itself ran the 5' RACE reads through MiXCR, one entry per CDR3 protein. The sample yields some 630,000 distinct CDR3 sequences, just over 7% seen once. This sample was shared with a second study, whose subject was yellow fever vaccine responses in identical twins.

Sequenced material: PBMCs. These receptors all stem from a woman under 30 in good health. The CDR3 runs from the conserved cysteine through the conserved F or W. D genes are given only for firm matches. Part of the rows lack a size; the others show once, few, many or a class for expanded clones.

CDR3 length,clone size,V gene,J gene,D gene,CDR3 protein,CDR3 DNA
17,-,TRBV4-2,TRBJ2-1,TRBD2,CASSQRSTSGLSNEQFF,TGTGCCAGCAGCCAAAGATCGACTAGCGGGTTAAGTAATGAGCAGTTCTTC
14,many,TRBV2,TRBJ2-3,-,CASSKRQSTDTQYF,TGTGCCAGCAGTAAAAGGCAGTCCACAGATACGCAGTATTTT
15,many,TRBV4-1,TRBJ2-1,TRBD2,CASNGVAGSPYEQFF,TGCGCCAGCAACGGGGTAGCGGGATCCCCCTATGAGCAGTTCTTC
16,many,TRBV7-9,TRBJ1-1,-,CASSFAGGPMNTEAFF,TGTGCCAGCAGCTTTGCGGGAGGACCGATGAACACTGAAGCTTTCTTT
15,-,TRBV6-1,TRBJ2-1,TRBD1,CASNPGQGTYNEQFF,TGTGCCAGCAACCCTGGACAGGGGACCTACAATGAGCAGTTCTTC
15,many,TRBV5-1,TRBJ1-1,-,CASSLDGFMNTEAFF,TGCGCCAGCAGCTTGGACGGCTTCATGAACACTGAAGCTTTCTTT
15,few,TRBV2,TRBJ2-7,-,CASSLRVRGSYEQYF,TGTGCCAGCAGTCTCAGGGTAAGGGGGTCCTACGAGCAGTACTTC
16,few,TRBV5-5,TRBJ2-1,TRBD2,CASSLARTSGINEQFF,TGTGCCAGCAGCTTGGCTCGGACTAGCGGGATCAATGAGCAGTTCTTC
17,-,TRBV12-3/TRBV12-4,TRBJ2-7,TRBD2,CASSLDRGGLATYEQYF,TGTGCCAGCAGTTTAGACCGGGGGGGACTAGCCACCTACGAGCAGTACTTC
15,few,TRBV12-3/TRBV12-4,TRBJ1-5,-,CASSPRPESNQPQHF,TGTGCCAGCAGTCCCCGCCCTGAGAGCAATCAGCCCCAGCATTTT
14,few,TRBV2,TRBJ2-7,-,CASSDSPGRYEQYF,TGTGCCAGCAGTGACTCCCCGGGCCGCTACGAGCAGTACTTC
15,-,TRBV10-3,TRBJ2-1,TRBD2,CAISESSSGHNEQFF,TGTGCCATCAGTGAGTCGTCTAGCGGGCACAATGAGCAGTTCTTC